Listed below are T cell receptor beta chains from one sample, sequenced in a study of T cell responses to AZD1222 COVID-19 vaccine. This table comes from immunoSEQ multiplex PCR, and its TCRdb copy is limited to in-frame clones, with some not included. Among approximately 42,000 clones listed, approximately 88% were seen once. This material consisted of peripheral blood, taken 28 days after the second AZD1222 dose. The origin of the receptors is an adult who received the AZD1222 COVID-19 vaccine. Both conserved end residues are part of each CDR3. The D gene is left open where the match is weak. Only some rows state a clone size, as once, few, many or a class for expanded clones.

j_call: TRBJ2-3; d_call: .; clone_size: .; v_call: TRBV29-1; cdr3_aa: CSGGLRDTQYF; cdr3_nt: TGCAGCGGAGGGTTGCGAGATACGCAGTATTTT
j_call: TRBJ2-2; d_call: TRBD1; clone_size: once; v_call: TRBV5-1; cdr3_aa: CASSEGQSTGELFF; cdr3_nt: TGCGCCAGCAGCGAGGGACAGAGCACCGGGGAGCTGTTTTTT
j_call: TRBJ2-2; d_call: .; clone_size: once; v_call: TRBV27; cdr3_aa: CASSFLDKANTGELFF; cdr3_nt: TGTGCCAGCAGTTTTCTGGACAAAGCGAACACCGGGGAGCTGTTTTTT
j_call: TRBJ1-2; d_call: TRBD1; clone_size: .; v_call: TRBV5-6; cdr3_aa: CASSFRGNGYTF; cdr3_nt: TGTGCCAGCAGCTTCAGGGGGAATGGCTACACCTTC
j_call: TRBJ2-1; d_call: TRBD1; clone_size: .; v_call: TRBV18; cdr3_aa: CASSPSTGGHNEQFF; cdr3_nt: TGTGCCAGCTCTCCTTCTACAGGGGGGCACAATGAGCAGTTCTTC
j_call: TRBJ1-5; d_call: TRBD1; clone_size: .; v_call: TRBV6-2/TRBV6-3; cdr3_aa: CASSYLSSTGDQPQHF; cdr3_nt: TGTGCCAGCAGTTACTTGTCTAGTACAGGGGATCAGCCCCAGCATTTT
j_call: TRBJ2-1; d_call: .; clone_size: .; v_call: TRBV12-3/TRBV12-4; cdr3_aa: CASSLRAFQFF; cdr3_nt: TGTGCCAGCAGTTTAAGGGCCTTTCAGTTCTTC
j_call: TRBJ2-1; d_call: TRBD2; clone_size: few; v_call: TRBV5-1; cdr3_aa: CASSLGLAGSNEQFF; cdr3_nt: TGCGCCAGCAGCTTGGGACTAGCGGGATCAAATGAGCAGTTCTTC
j_call: TRBJ2-5; d_call: TRBD1; clone_size: .; v_call: TRBV5-1; cdr3_aa: CASSFQGASETQYF; cdr3_nt: TGCGCCAGCAGCTTCCAGGGGGCATCAGAGACCCAGTACTTC
j_call: TRBJ1-3; d_call: .; clone_size: .; v_call: TRBV4-3; cdr3_aa: CASSQDSSGNTIYF; cdr3_nt: TGCGCCAGCAGCCAAGATTCCTCTGGAAACACCATATATTTT
j_call: TRBJ1-5; d_call: .; clone_size: .; v_call: TRBV5-4; cdr3_aa: CASSLDRASGIMSQHF; cdr3_nt: TGTGCCAGCAGCTTGGACCGGGCCTCGGGGATTATGTCCCAGCATTTT
j_call: TRBJ2-7; d_call: .; clone_size: few; v_call: TRBV28; cdr3_aa: CASTLRTVPYEQYF; cdr3_nt: TGTGCCAGCACGCTACGAACAGTCCCCTACGAGCAGTACTTC
j_call: TRBJ2-5; d_call: TRBD2; clone_size: .; v_call: TRBV7-2; cdr3_aa: CASSPGLAGGQETQYF; cdr3_nt: TGTGCCAGCAGCCCAGGACTAGCGGGGGGCCAAGAGACCCAGTACTTC
j_call: TRBJ1-5; d_call: .; clone_size: .; v_call: TRBV15; cdr3_aa: CATSRDLGAGQPQHF; cdr3_nt: TGTGCCACCAGCAGAGATCTAGGGGCGGGTCAGCCCCAGCATTTT
j_call: TRBJ1-5; d_call: .; clone_size: .; v_call: TRBV3-1/TRBV3-2; cdr3_aa: CASSPLASNQPQHF; cdr3_nt: TGTGCCAGCAGCCCCTTAGCTAGCAATCAGCCCCAGCATTTT
j_call: TRBJ1-2; d_call: .; clone_size: once; v_call: TRBV4-2; cdr3_aa: CASSQDRSRYGYTF; cdr3_nt: TGTGCCAGCAGCCAAGACCGGAGCCGCTATGGCTACACCTTC